This is a list of T cell receptor beta chains from one sample in a study of blood T cell repertoires in COVID-19. Sequenced by immunoSEQ multiplex PCR; TCRdb stores in-frame clones only, minus some. In the table there are 100,000 or so clones, over 80% of which are singletons. Sequenced sample: peripheral blood. These TCRs come from a man aged 65 to 79 with active or convalescent COVID-19. Both conserved end residues are trimmed from each CDR3. The size entry is marked missing in some rows and otherwise reads once, few, many or a size class.

cdr3_aa	j_call	v_call	clone_size
ASSGTGEGYEQY	TRBJ2-7	TRBV3-1/TRBV3-2	few
ASSEIGGGGSGNTIY	TRBJ1-3	TRBV6-1	few
ASNSGGAHEQF	TRBJ2-1	TRBV27	-
ASTSREEPDTQY	TRBJ2-3	TRBV27	-
ASSTGTGSWQPQH	TRBJ1-5	TRBV28	few
ASSPGQDRDIQY	TRBJ2-4	TRBV9	-
ASSLRRANTGELF	TRBJ2-2	TRBV13	-
ASGRLENEQF	TRBJ2-1	TRBV27	-
ASSPRTATTNEKLF	TRBJ1-4	TRBV18	-
ASSYSRAGGNTEAF	TRBJ1-1	TRBV6-5	-
ASSVQGLLYGYT	TRBJ1-2	TRBV5-6	-
ATDRQESSYEQY	TRBJ2-7	TRBV6-5	-
AWKGQGEANYGYT	TRBJ1-2	TRBV30	-
SVEGASLHEQF	TRBJ2-1	TRBV29-1	-
AWSLADYNEQF	TRBJ2-1	TRBV30	-
ASSPFAGGRAGELF	TRBJ2-2	TRBV5-1	-
ASRPFTVSNTEAF	TRBJ1-1	TRBV9	-
ASNTGGNTGELF	TRBJ2-2	TRBV2	-
ASSVAQSGGGTDTQY	TRBJ2-3	TRBV9	-
ASSFGLAGGSEQF	TRBJ2-1	TRBV5-1	few
ASSLRTGGTDTQY	TRBJ2-3	TRBV27	once
SARVTYEQY	TRBJ2-7	TRBV20-1	-
ASKGEGETQY	TRBJ2-5	TRBV11-3	-